This T cell receptor (beta chain) is drawn from a study of T cell repertoires in cytomegalovirus infection. Study-wide context: Both CMV infection and a matching HLA type were indicated by public TCR beta signatures.

This clonotype was seen ten or more times. Germline V gives CDR1 SQVTM, CDR2 ANQGSEA. V gave up 3 bases and J gave up 4 bases, with 12 bases separating them. The length of the CDR3 is 13 residues. MiXCR was run by TCRdb on the reads, yielding one entry per CDR3 protein. Of some 300,000 distinct CDR3 sequences in the sample, 9.6% were seen once. This clonotype was obtained from a human donor in good health (CMV status not recorded). Some clones in this sample may be carry-over from other donors' samples. V is TRBV29-1 and J is TRBJ1-2; D ambiguous. The source material was PBMCs. The CDR3 DNA reads as TGCAGCGTTGATGGGTCGGGGAGCTATGGCTACACCTTC. Translation gives CSVDGSGSYGYTF.